This T cell receptor (beta chain) stems from a study of early T cells in non-severe SARS-CoV-2 infection. The germline V and J ends were trimmed by 4 bases and 0 bases, with 10 bases remaining between them. This CDR3 has 14 amino acids. Germline V lookup: CDR1 DFQATT, CDR2 SNEGSKA (reference sequence). To note about this clonotype: Its antigen is undetermined.

Unique molecular identifiers tagged individual cDNA molecules. TCRdb re-derived calls from the 5' RACE reads in MiXCR, one entry per CDR3 protein. The table has about 33,000 distinct CDR3 sequences, about 5% seen once. Regarding the study as a whole: Missing private and CD4 specificities, VDJdb matching favored anti-spike CD8 responses.

The TCR originated in an adult who was a healthcare worker with PCR-confirmed SARS-CoV-2 infection or an uninfected control (not recorded which). Sequencing used whole blood. The chain is built from TRBV20-1 and TRBJ2-1; D possibly uses TRBD1 or TRBD2 (6 bases each). Written as DNA, the CDR3 is TGCAGTGCTATAGGGGGGAGCTCCTACAATGAGCAGTTCTTC. Translation gives CSAIGGSSYNEQFF.